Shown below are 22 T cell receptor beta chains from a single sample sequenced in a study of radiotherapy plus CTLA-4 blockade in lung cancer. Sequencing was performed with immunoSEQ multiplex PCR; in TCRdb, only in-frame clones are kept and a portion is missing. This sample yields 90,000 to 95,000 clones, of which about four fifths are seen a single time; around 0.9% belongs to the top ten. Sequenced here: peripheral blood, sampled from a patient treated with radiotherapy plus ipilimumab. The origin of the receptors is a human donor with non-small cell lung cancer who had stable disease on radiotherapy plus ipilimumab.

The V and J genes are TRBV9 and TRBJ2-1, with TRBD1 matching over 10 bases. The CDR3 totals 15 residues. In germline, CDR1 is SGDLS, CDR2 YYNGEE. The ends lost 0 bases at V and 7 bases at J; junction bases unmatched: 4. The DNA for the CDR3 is TGTGCCAGCAGCGTAGGGGACAGGGGTTATAATGAGCAGTTCTTC. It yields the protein CASSVGDRGYNEQFF.

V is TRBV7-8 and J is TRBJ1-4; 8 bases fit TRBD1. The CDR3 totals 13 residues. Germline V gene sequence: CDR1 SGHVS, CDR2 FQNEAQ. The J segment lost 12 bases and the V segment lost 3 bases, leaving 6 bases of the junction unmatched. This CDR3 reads CASSFPTGVELFF. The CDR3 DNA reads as TGTGCCAGCAGCTTCCCGACAGGGGTCGAACTGTTTTTT.

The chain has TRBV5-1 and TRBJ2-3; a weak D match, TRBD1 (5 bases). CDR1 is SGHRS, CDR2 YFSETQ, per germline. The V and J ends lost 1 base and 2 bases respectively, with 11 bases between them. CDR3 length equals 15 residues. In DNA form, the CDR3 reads TGCGCCAGCAGCTTGACAGGCCACATCACAGATACGCAGTATTTT. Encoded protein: CASSLTGHITDTQYF.

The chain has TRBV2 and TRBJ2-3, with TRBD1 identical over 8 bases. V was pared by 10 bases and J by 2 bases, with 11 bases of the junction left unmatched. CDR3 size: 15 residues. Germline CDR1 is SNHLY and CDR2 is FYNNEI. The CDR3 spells CATPPGQVATDTQYF. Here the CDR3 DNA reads TGTGCCACCCCCCCGGGACAGGTTGCCACAGATACGCAGTATTTT.

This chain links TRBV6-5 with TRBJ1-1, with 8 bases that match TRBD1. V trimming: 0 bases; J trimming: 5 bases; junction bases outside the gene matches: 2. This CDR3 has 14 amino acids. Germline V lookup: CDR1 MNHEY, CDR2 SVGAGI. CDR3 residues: CASSYSTGDTEAFF. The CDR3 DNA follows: TGTGCCAGCAGTTACTCGACAGGGGATACTGAAGCTTTCTTT.

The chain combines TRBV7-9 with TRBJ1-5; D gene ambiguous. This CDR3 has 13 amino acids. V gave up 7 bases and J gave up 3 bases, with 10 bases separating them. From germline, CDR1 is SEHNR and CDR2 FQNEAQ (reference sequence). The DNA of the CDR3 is TGTGCCAGCAAAGGAGCCGTCAATCAGCCCCAGCATTTT. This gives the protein CASKGAVNQPQHF.

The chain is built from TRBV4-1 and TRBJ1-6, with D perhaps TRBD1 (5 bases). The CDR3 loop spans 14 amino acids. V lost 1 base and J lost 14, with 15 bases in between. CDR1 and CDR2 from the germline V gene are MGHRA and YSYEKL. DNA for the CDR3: TGCGCCAGCAGCCAAGGACAGACTATCTCGGCCCTCCACTTT. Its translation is CASSQGQTISALHF.

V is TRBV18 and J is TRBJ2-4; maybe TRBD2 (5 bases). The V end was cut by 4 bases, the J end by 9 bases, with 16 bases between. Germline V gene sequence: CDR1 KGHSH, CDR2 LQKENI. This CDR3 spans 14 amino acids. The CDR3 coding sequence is TGTGCCAGCTCACTAGACGGGGAGTGGGGCATTCAGTACTTC. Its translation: CASSLDGEWGIQYF.

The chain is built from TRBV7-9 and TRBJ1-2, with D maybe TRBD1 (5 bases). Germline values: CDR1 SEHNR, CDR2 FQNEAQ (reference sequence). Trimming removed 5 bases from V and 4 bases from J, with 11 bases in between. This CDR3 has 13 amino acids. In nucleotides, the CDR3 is TGTGCCAGCAGCCTCCCAGGGCGCTATGGCTACACCTTC. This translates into CASSLPGRYGYTF.

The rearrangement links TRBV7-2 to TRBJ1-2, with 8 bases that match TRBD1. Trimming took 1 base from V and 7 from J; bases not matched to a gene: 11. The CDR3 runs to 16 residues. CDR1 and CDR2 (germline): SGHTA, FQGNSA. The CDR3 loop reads CASSLVPTGQGGGYTF. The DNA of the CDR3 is TGTGCCAGCAGCTTAGTTCCCACTGGACAGGGAGGTGGCTACACCTTC.

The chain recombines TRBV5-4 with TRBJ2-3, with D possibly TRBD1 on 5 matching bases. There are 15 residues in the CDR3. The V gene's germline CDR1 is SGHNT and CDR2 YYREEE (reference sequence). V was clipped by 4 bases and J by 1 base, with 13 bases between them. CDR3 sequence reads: CASSPDSTRTDTQYF. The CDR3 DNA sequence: TGTGCCAGCAGCCCCGACAGCACGCGCACAGATACGCAGTATTTT.

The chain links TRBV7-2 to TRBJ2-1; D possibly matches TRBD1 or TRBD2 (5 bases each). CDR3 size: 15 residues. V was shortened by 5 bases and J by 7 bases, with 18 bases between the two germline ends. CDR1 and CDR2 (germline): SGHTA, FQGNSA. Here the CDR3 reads CASSSPRGVVNEQFF. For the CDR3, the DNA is TGTGCCAGCAGCAGCCCGAGGGGAGTGGTGAATGAGCAGTTCTTC.

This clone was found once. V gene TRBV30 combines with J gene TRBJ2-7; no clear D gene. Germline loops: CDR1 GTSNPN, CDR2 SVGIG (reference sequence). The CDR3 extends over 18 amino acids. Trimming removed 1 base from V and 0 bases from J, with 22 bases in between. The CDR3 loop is CAWSGGVMRSENSYEQYF. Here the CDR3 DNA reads TGTGCCTGGAGTGGTGGGGTGATGAGGAGCGAGAACTCCTACGAGCAGTACTTC.

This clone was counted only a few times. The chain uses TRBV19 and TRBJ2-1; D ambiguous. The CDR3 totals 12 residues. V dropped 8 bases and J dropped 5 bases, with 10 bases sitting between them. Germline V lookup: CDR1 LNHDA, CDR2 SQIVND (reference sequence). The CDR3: CASAGLNNEQFF. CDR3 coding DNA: TGTGCCAGTGCCGGGCTAAACAATGAGCAGTTCTTC.

In DNA, the CDR3 is TGTGCCAGCAGTTACTGGGGGCTGGACACTGAAGCTTTCTTT. It specifies CASSYWGLDTEAFF. The chain employs TRBV6-5 and TRBJ1-1, with a possible D match to TRBD1 (6 bases). Trimming stripped 1 base from V and 3 bases from J, with 9 bases between. Looked up from germline, CDR1 is MNHEY and CDR2 is SVGAGI. There are 14 residues in the CDR3.

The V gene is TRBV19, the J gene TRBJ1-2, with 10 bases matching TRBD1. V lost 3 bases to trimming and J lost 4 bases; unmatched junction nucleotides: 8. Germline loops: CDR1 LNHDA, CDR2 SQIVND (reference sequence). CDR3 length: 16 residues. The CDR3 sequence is CASSMGTGVKSYGYTF. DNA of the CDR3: TGTGCCAGTAGTATGGGGACAGGGGTTAAGAGCTATGGCTACACCTTC.

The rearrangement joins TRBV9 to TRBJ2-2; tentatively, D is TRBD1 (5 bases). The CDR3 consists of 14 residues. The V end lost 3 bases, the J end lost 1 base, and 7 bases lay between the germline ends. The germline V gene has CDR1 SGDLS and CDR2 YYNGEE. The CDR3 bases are TGTGCCAGCAGCGCCCAGGGGAACACCGGGGAGCTGTTTTTT. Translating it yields CASSAQGNTGELFF.

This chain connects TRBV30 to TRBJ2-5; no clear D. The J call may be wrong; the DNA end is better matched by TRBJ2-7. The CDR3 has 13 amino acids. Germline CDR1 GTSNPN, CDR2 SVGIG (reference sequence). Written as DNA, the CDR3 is TGTGCCTGGAGCCCTTCCTGGGCCTACGAGCAGTACTTC. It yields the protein CAWSPSWAYEQYF.

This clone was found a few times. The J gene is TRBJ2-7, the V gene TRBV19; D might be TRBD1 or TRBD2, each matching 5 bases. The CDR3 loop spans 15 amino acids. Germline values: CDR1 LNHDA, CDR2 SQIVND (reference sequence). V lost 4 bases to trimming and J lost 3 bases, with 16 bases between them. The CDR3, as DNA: TGTGCCAGTAGTACCCCGGGACGGGACCTCTACGAGCAGTACTTC. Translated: CASSTPGRDLYEQYF.

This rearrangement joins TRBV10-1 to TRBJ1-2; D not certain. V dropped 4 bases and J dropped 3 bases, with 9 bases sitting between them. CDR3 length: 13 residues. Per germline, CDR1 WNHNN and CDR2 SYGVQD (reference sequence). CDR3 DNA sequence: TGCGCCAGCAGTGTAGACAAGGACTATGGCTACACCTTC. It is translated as CASSVDKDYGYTF.

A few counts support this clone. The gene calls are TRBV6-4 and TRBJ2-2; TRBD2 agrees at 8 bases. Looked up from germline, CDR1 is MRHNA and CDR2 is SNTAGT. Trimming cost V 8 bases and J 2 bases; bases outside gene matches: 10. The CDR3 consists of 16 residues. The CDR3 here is CASGPSGGVNTGELFF. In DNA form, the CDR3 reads TGTGCCAGCGGGCCCAGCGGGGGCGTAAACACCGGGGAGCTGTTTTTT.

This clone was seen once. The CDR3 region has the DNA TGCGCCAGCAGTCCGAGACAGGGTCCCTACGAGCAGTACTTC. It is translated as CASSPRQGPYEQYF. V gene TRBV5-1 combines with J gene TRBJ2-5; 7 bases are shared with TRBD1. The J call may be mistaken, given a closer DNA end match to TRBJ2-7. Germline lookup yields CDR1 SGHRS and CDR2 YFSETQ. The CDR3 covers 14 residues.